This T cell receptor beta chain was retrieved from a study of post-analysis software for immune sequencing data (dated by TCRdb to between 2015 and 2017). In the study overall: Relapsing-remitting, secondary progressive and progressive-relapsing multiple sclerosis were recorded as disease courses, and subtype annotation was lacking for some patients. Patient repertoires were compared against 10 to 12 previously published healthy control repertoires from donors aged roughly 6 to 27 years. A subset of samples was prepared in parallel using single-end sample barcoding, then pooled and co-amplified after Illumina adapter ligation. The paper as a whole reports these results and caveats: The control group was slightly older than the multiple sclerosis patient group. Significantly higher frequencies in patients than in controls were found for five or six TRBV segments, including TRBV5-6, TRBV5-1 and TRBV20-1. Direct clustering with F measure revealed strong co-clustering of samples prepared in the same batch, which led to a batch-effect correction. Compared with controls, multiple sclerosis patients had significantly lower normalized Chao1 diversity, a finding suggesting substantial peripheral T-cell clonal expansion.

TCR beta repertoires were profiled from peripheral blood of roughly 13 young patients with multiple sclerosis to demonstrate the VDJtools post-analysis software. Multiple sclerosis patients were children and adolescents aged about 6 to 16 years. Receptor amplification or capture employed PCR. Sequencer: Illumina HiSeq 2500. To reduce PCR and sequencing biases, unique molecular identifiers were built into the TCR beta cDNA libraries. Every 1 to 10 million input T cells yielded approximately 500,000 cDNA molecules, meaning each molecule approximated one T cell. The patient libraries were prepared and sequenced using the same protocol as the earlier healthy control dataset. Within a given batch, samples were prepared together, multiplexed and sequenced on the same HiSeq lane. On the authors' methods: MIGEC handled the raw barcoded reads, throwing out single-read molecular identifier groups before consensus assembly and CDR3 extraction. VDJtools was used for post-analysis of the clonotype tables, and diversity was normalized by down-sampling every dataset to the size of the smallest sample. To correct batch-related cross-sample contamination, repertoire overlap clustering matched CDR3 amino acid sequences but not nucleotide sequences. TCRdb itself trimmed the public reads at Q25 with fastp, ran MiXCR and retained productive beta chains. Under each unique CDR3 protein, matching rows form one entry showing the most common genes and DNA. These V and J calls are TCRdb output, not the study's own analysis. The sample yields approximately 660,000 distinct CDR3 sequences; roughly three fifths were counted once. The ten largest clones add up to 10% to 12% of the sample.

In this sample, this clonotype turned up a few times. The antigen it binds to is not known. No base-level quality is on record; no much larger clone is a single base apart. The germline ends are 10 bases apart after V is trimmed by 3 bases and J by 7 bases. Via the germline V gene, CDR1 is MGHDK and CDR2 SYGVNS. The CDR3 starts with the cysteine, ends with the phenylalanine, and has 13 residues. Only CDR3 DNA is held: 39 bases, read in frame from base 1. Sample: blood. The chain is encoded by TRBV25-1 joined to TRBJ2-1; the D gene is tentatively TRBD1 or TRBD2, each matching 5 bases. This sequence was found in a girl between 2 and 10 years old with multiple sclerosis. DNA sequence: TGTGCCAGCAGTGATGAGGGGTTAAATGAGCAGTTCTTC. Translated, it reads CASSDEGLNEQFF.